This TCR beta chain was captured by sequencing in a study of T cells and Merkel cell carcinoma outcomes (dated by TCRdb to about 2020). Background on the whole study: The study looked at whether the tumor T-cell repertoire and T-cell density could predict clinical outcome in patients with Merkel cell carcinoma.

Library creation used the immunoSEQ multiplex PCR assay. TCRdb carries this immuneACCESS record with in-frame sequences only. Its versions omit some clonotypes, under half of them owing to an unresolved V gene in the studies checked, with the rest unexplained. The sample profile shows thousands of clones; roughly 87% of them were found once. The ten largest account for approximately 2.3% of the sample. Sequences SGDLS (CDR1) and YYNGEE (CDR2) are obtained from the germline V gene. Taken from cysteine to phenylalanine, the CDR3 has 14 residues. Only the CDR3 DNA is retained, 42 bases long and in frame from the first base. Trimming removed 0 bases from V and 5 bases from J, leaving 11 bases between the germline ends. The samples were taken from patients with Merkel cell carcinoma. Turning to this clone: Its binding antigen is unknown. Nothing much larger sits one base from this clone, and base qualities are not available.

What the work shows at the level of the full study, not this receptor alone: T-cell repertoire features combined with T-cell density were reported to predict clinical outcomes in Merkel cell carcinoma patients.

The specimen sequenced was tumor tissue from Merkel cell carcinoma. Recombination linked TRBV9 to TRBJ2-5; the D segment cannot be called with confidence. The sequence derives from a human donor with Merkel cell carcinoma. The DNA reads as follows: TGTGCCAGCAGCGTAGCCGCCGTGCAGGAGACCCAGTACTTC. It is translated as CASSVAAVQETQYF.